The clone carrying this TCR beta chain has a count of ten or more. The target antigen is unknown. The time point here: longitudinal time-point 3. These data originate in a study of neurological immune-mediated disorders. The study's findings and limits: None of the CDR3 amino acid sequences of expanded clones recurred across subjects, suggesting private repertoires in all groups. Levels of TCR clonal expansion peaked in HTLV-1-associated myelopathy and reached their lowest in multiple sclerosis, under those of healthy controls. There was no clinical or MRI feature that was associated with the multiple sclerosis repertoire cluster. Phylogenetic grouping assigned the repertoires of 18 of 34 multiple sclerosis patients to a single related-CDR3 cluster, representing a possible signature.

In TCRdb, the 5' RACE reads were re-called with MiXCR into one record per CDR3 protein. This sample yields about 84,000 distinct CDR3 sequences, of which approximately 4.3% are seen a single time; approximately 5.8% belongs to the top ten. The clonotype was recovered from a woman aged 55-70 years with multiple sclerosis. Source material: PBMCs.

The CDR3 DNA sequence: TGCAGCGTTGTAAGGGACAGGGGCGCGACCAAAAACATTCAGTACTTC. It encodes CSVVRDRGATKNIQYF. The chain combines TRBV29-1 with TRBJ2-4; 10 bases align to TRBD1. Germline CDR1 is SQVTM and CDR2 is ANQGSEA. V lost 4 bases and J lost 2; bases outside the gene matches: 8. The CDR3 has 16 residues.